This entry concerns a single T cell receptor beta chain. The record originates from a study of shared clonotypes between healthy human individuals. Study details: Three plates each covered CD4 naive and memory; CD8 naive two, CD8 memory one.

Germline V gene sequence: CDR1 SGHTA, CDR2 FQGNSA. CDR3 length: 17 residues. V trimming: 1 base; J trimming: 3 bases; junction bases outside the gene matches: 12. Naive-designated CD8 cells lacked CD45RO, were positively enriched for CCR7, and omitted terminally differentiated effector memory CD45RA+ cells. Assay execution proceeded at the deep level. The genomic DNA of each subset was split evenly across several immunoSEQ plates. Generated by immunoSEQ multiplex PCR, the TCRdb table keeps only in-frame clones and is missing some. There are some 2,000,000 clones in the sample; approximately 94% occur only once, and 0.9% to 1.4% lies in the top ten.

Specimen: naive CD8+ T cells sorted from blood. The rearrangement uses TRBV7-2 and TRBJ2-7; 7 bases map to TRBD2. The sequence was obtained from a man aged 18 to 30 in good health. The CDR3 nucleotides are TGTGCCAGCAGCTTAGGTTTTAGGGAGGGCCCCCTCTACGAGCAGTACTTC. Protein sequence: CASSLGFREGPLYEQYF.